The rows below give T cell receptor beta chains drawn from one sample of a study of blood T cells in healthy people across ages. TCRdb used MiXCR to reprocess the 5' RACE reads, holding one entry per CDR3 protein. The sample shows about 690,000 distinct CDR3 sequences, 40% to 50% of them seen only once. Material for sequencing was blood. Receptors were obtained from a man older than 75 in good health. CDR3s include the opening cysteine and the closing phenylalanine or tryptophan. D genes are given only for firm matches. For some rows the clone size is stated as once, few or many, or as a class when expanded; others skip it.

D	size	J	V	DNA	CDR3
TRBD2	few	TRBJ2-1	TRBV20-1	TGCAGTGCTAGAGATCAGACTAGCGGGTTCAATGAGCAGTTCTTC	CSARDQTSGFNEQFF
TRBD2	few	TRBJ2-5	TRBV3-1	TGTGCCAGCAGCCAGGAAACTAGCGCGAGGAATCCGACCCAGTACTTC	CASSQETSARNPTQYF
-	-	TRBJ1-2	TRBV29-1	TGCAGCGTTGAAGGCCGAGGGGGCTACACCTTC	CSVEGRGGYTF
TRBD1	few	TRBJ1-6	TRBV9	TGTGCCAGCAGCCCCCAGGGACAGGGGGCAAATTCACCCCTCCACTTT	CASSPQGQGANSPLHF
TRBD1	-	TRBJ1-5	TRBV6-1	TGTGCCACCATGGGACAGCCTTATAGCAATCAGCCCCAGCATTTT	CATMGQPYSNQPQHF
-	-	TRBJ2-1	TRBV7-9	TGTGCCAGCAGCTCGGACACGGGCCCCTCCTACAATGAGCAGTTCTTC	CASSSDTGPSYNEQFF
-	many	TRBJ2-1	TRBV5-6	TGTGCCAGCAGCCCCGACAGTGATGAGCAGTTCTTC	CASSPDSDEQFF
TRBD1	once	TRBJ1-6	TRBV20-1	TGCAGTGCTAGAAGCGACAGGGGGTACAATTCACCCCTCCACTTT	CSARSDRGYNSPLHF
-	-	TRBJ2-1	TRBV7-2	TGTGCCAGCAGCTTACCTAGGTATAAAGAGACCCAGTTCTTC	CASSLPRYKETQFF
-	-	TRBJ2-7	TRBV20-1	TGCAGTGCTAGAGTCACTAGCTCCTACGGGCAGTACTTC	CSARVTSSYGQYF
-	few	TRBJ2-7	TRBV5-6	TGTGCCAGCAGCTTGGAGATGGGCAGGGAATCCTACGAGCAGTACTTC	CASSLEMGRESYEQYF
TRBD2	once	TRBJ2-7	TRBV7-2	TGTGCCAGCAGCTTAACTCTAGCGGGATCCTACAATGAGCAGTACTTC	CASSLTLAGSYNEQYF
TRBD2	-	TRBJ2-2	TRBV28	TGTGCCAGCGGTAGCGGGAGGGCCACAGGGGAGCTGTTTTTT	CASGSGRATGELFF
-	few	TRBJ2-1	TRBV4-3	TGCGCCAGCAGCCAAGATTTGGCGGGTGTAAGCTACAATGAGCAGTTCTTC	CASSQDLAGVSYNEQFF
TRBD2	-	TRBJ2-1	TRBV12-3/TRBV12-4	TGTGCCAGCAGTTGTGGGCGGGGGTTCTACAGTGAGCAGTTCTTC	CASSCGRGFYSEQFF
TRBD2	-	TRBJ2-7	TRBV6-2/TRBV6-3	TGTGCCAGCAGTTCCCGAGCGGGGACCTACGAGCAGTACTTC	CASSSRAGTYEQYF
-	many	TRBJ2-7	TRBV28	TGTGCCAGCAGATCGACATCGCGCACCTACGAGCAGTACTTC	CASRSTSRTYEQYF
TRBD1	many	TRBJ2-1	TRBV2	TGTGCCAGCAGTCTGGACAGGGGGCACAATGAGCAGTTCTTC	CASSLDRGHNEQFF
-	-	TRBJ1-5	TRBV20-1	TGCAGTGCTAGACGGGGTGGACGAAATAGCAATCTGCCCCAGCATTTT	CSARRGGRNSNLPQHF
-	-	TRBJ2-7	TRBV15	TGTGCCACCAGCAGAGTGGCCAGCTACGAGCAGTACTTC	CATSRVASYEQYF
-	-	TRBJ1-2	TRBV6-5	TGTGTCAGCATGCGGTCCCAGGGGCACGGCTACACCTTC	CVSMRSQGHGYTF
-	many	TRBJ2-5	TRBV29-1	TGCAGCGTTTGGGAACAGGGAAAGACCCAGTACTTC	CSVWEQGKTQYF
TRBD1	-	TRBJ2-7	TRBV7-3	TGTGCCAGCAGCTTGACAGGGGCCAGCTCCTACGAGCAGTACTTC	CASSLTGASSYEQYF
-	-	TRBJ2-7	TRBV29-1	TGCAGCGTCCGACAGGCCTCCTACGAGCAGTACTTC	CSVRQASYEQYF
TRBD2	-	TRBJ2-1	TRBV7-8	TGTGCCAGCAGCTATGACGGGACTAGCGGGAGGGCGGTGTTTCAGACCCAGTTCTTC	CASSYDGTSGRAVFQTQFF
-	-	TRBJ2-6	TRBV5-1	TGCGCCAGCAGCTTGGAGGGCAGGGCGAGCTGGGCCAACGTCCTGACTTTC	CASSLEGRASWANVLTF
-	few	TRBJ2-1	TRBV5-1	TGCGCCAGCAGCCACCGAGCAGGGGCATTGGACAATGAGCAGTTCTTC	CASSHRAGALDNEQFF
-	-	TRBJ1-1	TRBV12-3/TRBV12-4	TGTGCCAGCAGGGGGGGATCCAACAGTCCGGCTTTCTTT	CASRGGSNSPAFF
-	-	TRBJ2-4	TRBV18	TGTGCCAGCTCATCAGAACCGGGACAAAACATTCAGTACTTC	CASSSEPGQNIQYF
TRBD2	large	TRBJ2-7	TRBV4-1	TGCGCCAGCAGCCAAGATGCCGCGGGGGGGAGAGAGCAGTACTTC	CASSQDAAGGREQYF
TRBD2	-	TRBJ2-2	TRBV7-3	TGTGCCAGCAGCACCTGGGGAAGCGGGAGGGCCCTCGGGGAGCTGTTTTTT	CASSTWGSGRALGELFF